The clone carrying this TCR beta chain was counted at least ten times. Antigen specificity is unknown. This record comes from a study of T-cell reconstitution after alpha-beta-depleted transplantation in children. The CDR3 sequence is 16 residues long. The V gene lost 7 bases and the J gene lost 0 bases, with 15 bases spanning the gap. The germline gives CDR1 SGHAT, CDR2 FQNNGV. Findings of the study overall: Reportedly, alpha-beta T cells present about two months post-transplant originated from several hundred expanded clones of graft origin. T-cell counts and diversity at one year following transplant were attributed mainly to newly produced T cells.

Preparation of the TCRbeta library was carried out with unique molecular identifiers. MiXCR, run by TCRdb on the PCR reads, gives a single entry per CDR3 protein. The data show roughly 45,000 distinct CDR3 sequences, around 9% seen once. The gene calls are TRBV11-2 and TRBJ1-4; D unclear. This sequence originates from a male patient aged 2 to 9 who had a stem cell transplant for chronic granulomatous disease, so the T cells may come from the graft donor. Sequences were derived from PBMCs, mostly from graft donor cells, sampled 60 days after TCRalphabeta/CD19-depleted stem cell transplant. CDR3 bases: TGTGCCAGCACCGAGGGCTCAGTTGCAACTAATGAAAAACTGTTTTTT. Translation: CASTEGSVATNEKLFF.